This T cell receptor (beta chain) was found in a study of T cell responses to AZD1222 COVID-19 vaccine. The CDR3 extends over 18 amino acids. J lost 7 bases, V lost 1 base, and 13 bases had no gene match. Per germline, CDR1 MNHNS and CDR2 SASEGT. The assay was immunoSEQ multiplex PCR, and TCRdb's table has in-frame clones only and misses some. The sample carries tens of thousands of clones, approximately 89% recorded once. The sample consisted of peripheral blood, taken 28 days after the second AZD1222 dose. V is TRBV6-1 and J is TRBJ1-6; 7 positions match TRBD1. The receptor was derived from an adult who received the AZD1222 COVID-19 vaccine. The CDR3 loop is CASSEEVRGATGNSPLHF. In nucleotides, the CDR3 is TGTGCCAGCAGTGAAGAGGTCAGGGGGGCGACGGGGAATTCACCCCTCCACTTT.